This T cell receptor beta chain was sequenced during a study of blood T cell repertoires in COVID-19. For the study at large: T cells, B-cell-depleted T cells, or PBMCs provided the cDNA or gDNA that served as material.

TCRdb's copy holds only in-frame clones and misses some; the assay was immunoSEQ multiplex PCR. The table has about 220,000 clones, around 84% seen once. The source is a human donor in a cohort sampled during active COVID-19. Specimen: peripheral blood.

The CDR3 nucleotides read TGTGCCAGCAGTTTATCGTGGACACTCGGAAACACCATATATTTT. Its protein is CASSLSWTLGNTIYF. The chain couples TRBV28 to TRBJ1-3, with D perhaps matching TRBD1 (5 bases). The germline V gene encodes CDR1 MDHEN and CDR2 SYDVKM. The CDR3 is 15 residues long. Between the trimmed V and J ends, which lost 1 base and 4 bases, there was a span of 11 bases.